This T cell receptor (beta chain) was sequenced during a study of early T cells in non-severe SARS-CoV-2 infection. Across the study: Unsorted whole-blood RNA was sequenced in bulk, leaving chains unpaired.

The CDR3 is 13 residues long. Germline V gives CDR1 MNHEY, CDR2 SVGEGT. V gave up 0 bases and J gave up 2 bases, with 3 bases separating them. On this clonotype itself: The target antigen is unknown.

Individual cDNA molecules were tagged with unique molecular identifiers, the study reported. TCRdb passed the 5' RACE reads through MiXCR, listing each CDR3 protein once. The table lists 40,000 to 55,000 distinct CDR3 sequences, 23% of them singletons. Whole-study results and caveats: There was a bias toward anti-spike CD8 responses in VDJdb matching, which missed private and CD4 specificities.

The specimen was whole blood, collected at baseline. The chain has TRBV6-2 or TRBV6-3 and TRBJ2-3, with no clear D. The source is an adult who was a healthcare worker with PCR-confirmed SARS-CoV-2 infection or an uninfected control (not recorded which). CDR3 nucleotide sequence: TGTGCCAGCAGTTACTCCCACACAGATACGCAGTATTTT. It is translated as CASSYSHTDTQYF.